Shown below are 6 T cell receptor beta chains from a single sample sequenced in a study of T cell clonality in common variable immunodeficiency. Sequencing used immunoSEQ multiplex PCR; TCRdb keeps in-frame clones, though not all of them. This repertoire holds more than 55,000 clones, and none appear only once. Input material: peripheral blood mononuclear cells. These receptors came from a person aged 18 to 75 in good health.

This clone has at least ten counts. The read comes to an end 3 residues before the CDR3 does, leaving the germline J gene to fill in the end. The gene calls are TRBV5-1 and TRBJ2-3; 7 bases line up with TRBD1. Trimming at V came to 6 bases and at J to 5 bases, leaving 6 bases not matched to a gene. Germline V gene data show CDR1 as SGHRS and CDR2 as YFSETQ. The CDR3 length is 13 residues. CDR3 region: CASKDRVVDTQYF. The covered CDR3 bases are TGCGCCAGCAAAGACAGGGTGGTAGATACG.

This clone was detected a few times. Sequencing ends 3 residues short of the CDR3 end; the germline J gene provides the rest. The genes are TRBV18 and TRBJ1-2, with 9 bases aligning to TRBD1. Germline CDR1 reads KGHSH; CDR2 reads LQKENI. This CDR3 contains 15 residues. The CDR3 region is CASSPVRDRVNDYTF. The sequenced part of the CDR3 DNA is TGTGCCAGCTCCCCCGTCAGGGACAGGGTCAATGAC.

Remarks on this clone: The read falls 3 residues short of the CDR3 end, and the missing part is taken from the germline J gene. This chain uses TRBV2 with TRBJ2-7; 8 bases line up with TRBD2. Germline V lookup: CDR1 SNHLY, CDR2 FYNNEI. V gave up 5 bases and J gave up 5 bases; unmatched junction bases: 14. CDR3 length equals 16 residues. CDR3: CASSRPGSGSLHEQYF. Partial CDR3 DNA: TGTGCCAGCAGTCGCCCTGGAAGCGGGAGTCTGCACGAG.

This clone has a handful of counts. This could be a read error, since a much larger clone is one nucleotide away. Read coverage stops 3 residues before the CDR3 terminus; the germline J gene supplies the remainder. This chain uses TRBV19 with TRBJ2-3, with 8 bases matching TRBD1. This CDR3 has 15 amino acids. From germline, CDR1 is LNHDA and CDR2 SQIVND (reference sequence). The DNA read from the CDR3 is TGTGCCAGTAGTATAGCTCGGACAGGGTCCCAGCCG. This sequence encodes CASSIARTGSQP. The entire CDR3 is CASSIARTGSQPQYF.

This clone was observed at least ten times. The read is 3 residues too short to cover the CDR3 end, so that end is filled in from the germline J gene. The chain combines TRBV5-4 with TRBJ1-4, with 8 bases lining up with TRBD1. Germline assignment: CDR1 SGHNT and CDR2 YYREEE (reference sequence). CDR3 length: 15 amino acids. The J segment lost 7 bases and the V segment lost 0 bases, leaving 5 bases of the junction unmatched. This CDR3 is CASSLGGQGGEKLFF. The part of the CDR3 DNA that was read is TGTGCCAGCAGCTTGGGCGGACAGGGAGGTGAAAAA.

At least ten counts were recorded for this clone. Coverage ceases 3 residues before the CDR3 finishes, and the germline J gene fills in the end. This chain connects TRBV7-9 to TRBJ1-1, with D tentatively TRBD1 (6 bases). V was trimmed by 5 bases and J by 1 base, leaving 14 bases between them. The CDR3 length is 15 residues. Germline CDR1 SEHNR, CDR2 FQNEAQ (reference sequence). The CDR3 DNA, read in part, is TGTGCCAGCAGCCTTCCACAGGGTTCGAACACTGAA. This sequence encodes CASSLPQGSNTE. From start to end, the CDR3 is CASSLPQGSNTEAFF. Looking up the rest from reference TRBV7-9 and TRBJ1-1 gives the full variable domain: DTGVSQNPRHKITKRGQNVTFRCDPISEHNRLYWYRQTLGQGPEFLTYFQNEAQLEKSRLLSDRFSAERPKGSFSTLEIQRTEQGDSAMYLCASSLPQGSNTEAFFGQGTRLTVV.